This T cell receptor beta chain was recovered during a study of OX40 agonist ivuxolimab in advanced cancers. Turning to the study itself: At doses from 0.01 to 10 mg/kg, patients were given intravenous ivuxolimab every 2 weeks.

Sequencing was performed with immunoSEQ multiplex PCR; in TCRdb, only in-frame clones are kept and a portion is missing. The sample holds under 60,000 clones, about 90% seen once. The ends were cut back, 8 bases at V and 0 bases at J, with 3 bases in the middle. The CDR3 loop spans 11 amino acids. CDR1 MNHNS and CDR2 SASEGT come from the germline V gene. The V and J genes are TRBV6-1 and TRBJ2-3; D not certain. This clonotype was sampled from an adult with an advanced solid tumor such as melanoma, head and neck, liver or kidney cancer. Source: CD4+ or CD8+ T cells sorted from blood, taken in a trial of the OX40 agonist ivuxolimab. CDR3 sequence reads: CASGSTDTQYF. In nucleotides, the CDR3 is TGTGCCAGCGGTAGCACAGATACGCAGTATTTT.